A single sample gave rise to the 11 T cell receptor beta chains below, sequenced in a study of T cell responses to AZD1222 COVID-19 vaccine. Assay used: immunoSEQ multiplex PCR; TCRdb lists only in-frame clones, some missing. The table has under 200,000 clones, just over 90% seen once. The sample in question was peripheral blood, obtained on day 0 of MenACWY control vaccination. The receptors come from an adult in good health.

V is TRBV5-1 and J is TRBJ2-2; 7 nucleotides match TRBD2. The CDR3 spans 16 residues. From germline, CDR1 is SGHRS and CDR2 YFSETQ. V was pared by 2 bases and J by 7 bases, with 11 bases of the junction left unmatched. The CDR3 bases are TGCGCCAGCAGCTTCCTAGCGGAGAGTCGGGGCGGGGAGCTGTTTTTT. Amino acids: CASSFLAESRGGELFF.

This rearrangement joins TRBV5-1 to TRBJ2-1; D possibly matches TRBD1 or TRBD2 (6 bases each). CDR1 is SGHRS and CDR2 is YFSETQ in the germline V gene. This CDR3 has 15 amino acids. The germline V and J ends were trimmed by 7 bases and 5 bases, with 19 bases remaining between them. CDR3 coding DNA: TGCGCCAGCGCCCTGGGCTGGGGGGCCCACAATGAGCAGTTCTTC. Translating gives CASALGWGAHNEQFF.

This clone was counted at least ten times. The chain is built from TRBV7-2 and TRBJ1-2; no definite D call. Deletions cut 1 base from V and 1 base from J, with 4 bases between. The CDR3 consists of 13 residues. Germline V gives CDR1 SGHTA, CDR2 FQGNSA. DNA of the CDR3: TGTGCCAGCAGCTTAGACAATAACTATGGCTACACCTTC. It yields the protein CASSLDNNYGYTF.

The V and J genes are TRBV7-9 and TRBJ1-4; D gene ambiguous. Trimming cost V 3 bases and J 3 bases, with 5 bases left between them. This CDR3 region has 13 residues. Germline V gene sequence: CDR1 SEHNR, CDR2 FQNEAQ (reference sequence). The DNA of the CDR3 is TGTGCCAGCAGCTTTTCGCCTAATGAAAAACTGTTTTTT. This sequence encodes CASSFSPNEKLFF.

The CDR3, as DNA: TGTGCCAGCAGCTTGGGAACGGGGGAGCAGTACTTC. It encodes CASSLGTGEQYF. This chain uses TRBV5-8 with TRBJ2-7; D is possibly TRBD2 (5 bases). Between the trimmed V and J ends, which lost 0 bases and 7 bases, there was a span of 8 bases. Germline V lookup: CDR1 SGHTS, CDR2 YDEGEE. The CDR3 is made up of 12 amino acids.

V usage is TRBV14 and J usage is TRBJ2-1; D may be TRBD2 (6 bases). Germline CDR1 is SGHDN and CDR2 is FVKESK. V shed 0 bases and J shed 10 bases, with 10 bases lying between them. CDR3 length: 13 residues. CDR3 amino acids: CASSQDLGGEQFF. CDR3 coding DNA: TGTGCCAGCAGCCAAGATTTGGGAGGAGAGCAGTTCTTC. Combining the CDR3 with reference TRBV14 and TRBJ2-1 gives the whole variable domain EAGVTQFPSHSVIEKGQTVTLRCDPISGHDNLYWYRRVMGKEIKFLLHFVKESKQDESGMPNNRFLAERTGGTYSTLKVQPAELEDSGVYFCASSQDLGGEQFFGPGTRLTVL.

The chain joins TRBV20-1 to TRBJ1-2, with D hard to call. The CDR3 consists of 11 residues. In germline, CDR1 is DFQATT, CDR2 SNEGSKA (reference sequence). Between the trimmed V and J ends, which lost 0 bases and 5 bases, there was a span of 4 bases. CDR3 sequence: CSARDDYGYTF. As DNA, the CDR3 is TGCAGTGCTAGAGACGATTATGGCTACACCTTC.

The chain uses TRBV7-2 and TRBJ1-3; D is unclear. V was pared by 1 base and J by 4 bases, with 8 bases between. The CDR3 sequence is 14 residues long. Germline V gene lookup returns CDR1 SGHTA and CDR2 FQGNSA. The chain's CDR3 is CASSLVPDGNTIYF. CDR3 sequence (DNA): TGTGCCAGCAGCTTAGTGCCAGACGGAAACACCATATATTTT.

V usage is TRBV6-5 and J usage is TRBJ2-3, with D unclear. Germline CDR1 and CDR2: MNHEY and SVGAGI. V was shortened by 6 bases and J by 0 bases, with 13 bases between the two germline ends. The CDR3 sequence is 15 residues long. The CDR3 bases are TGTGCCAGCAGCGCTTGCGTTCCTAGCACAGATACGCAGTATTTT. Translating gives CASSACVPSTDTQYF.

The CDR3 nucleotides read TGTGCCAGCAGCGGGGTAGGAGGGACACGAACCGGGGTGAATGAGCAGTTCTTC. This gives the protein CASSGVGGTRTGVNEQFF. The V call is TRBV5-6, the J call TRBJ2-1; TRBD1 or TRBD2 may be the D gene (6 bases each). Deletions cut 4 bases from V and 7 bases from J, with 27 bases between. Looked up from germline, CDR1 is SGHDT and CDR2 is YYEEEE. This CDR3 comprises 18 residues.

This chain links TRBV14 with TRBJ2-7, with no clear D. The germline V and J ends were trimmed by 0 bases and 6 bases, with 9 bases remaining between them. The CDR3 consists of 13 residues. Germline CDR1 SGHDN, CDR2 FVKESK. Here the CDR3 reads CASSQELGPEQYF. The CDR3 bases are TGTGCCAGCAGCCAAGAGCTGGGCCCCGAGCAGTACTTC.